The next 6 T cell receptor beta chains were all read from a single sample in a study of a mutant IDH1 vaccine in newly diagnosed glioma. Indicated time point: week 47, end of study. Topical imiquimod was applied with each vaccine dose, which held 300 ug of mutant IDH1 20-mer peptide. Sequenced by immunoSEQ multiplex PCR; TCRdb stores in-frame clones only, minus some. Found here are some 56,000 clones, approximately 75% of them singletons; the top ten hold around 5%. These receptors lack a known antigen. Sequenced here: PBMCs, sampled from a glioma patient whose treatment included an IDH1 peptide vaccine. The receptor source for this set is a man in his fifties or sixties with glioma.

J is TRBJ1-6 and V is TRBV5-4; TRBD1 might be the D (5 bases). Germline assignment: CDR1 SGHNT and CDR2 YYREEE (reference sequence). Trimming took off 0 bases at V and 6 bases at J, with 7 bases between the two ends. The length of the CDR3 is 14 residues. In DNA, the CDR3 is TGTGCCAGCAGCTTGGGACAGCTTAATTCACCCCTCCACTTT. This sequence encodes CASSLGQLNSPLHF. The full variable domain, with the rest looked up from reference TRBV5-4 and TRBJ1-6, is ETGVTQSPTHLIKTRGQQVTLRCSSQSGHNTVSWYQQALGQGPQFIFQYYREEENGRGNFPPRFSGLQFPNYSSELNVNALELDDSALYLCASSLGQLNSPLHFGNGTRLTVT.

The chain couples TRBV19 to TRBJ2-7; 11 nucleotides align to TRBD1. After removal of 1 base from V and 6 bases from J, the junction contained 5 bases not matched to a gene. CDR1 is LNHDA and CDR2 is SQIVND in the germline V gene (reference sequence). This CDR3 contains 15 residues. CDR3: CASSIGDRGVGEQYF. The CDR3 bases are TGTGCCAGTAGTATAGGGGACAGGGGGGTTGGCGAGCAGTACTTC.

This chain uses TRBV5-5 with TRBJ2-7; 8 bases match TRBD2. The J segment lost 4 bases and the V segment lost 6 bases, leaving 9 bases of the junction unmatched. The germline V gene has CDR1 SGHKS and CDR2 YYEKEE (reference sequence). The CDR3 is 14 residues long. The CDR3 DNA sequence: TGTGCCAGCACCTTCTACGGGGGGGATTACGAGCAGTACTTC. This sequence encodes CASTFYGGDYEQYF.

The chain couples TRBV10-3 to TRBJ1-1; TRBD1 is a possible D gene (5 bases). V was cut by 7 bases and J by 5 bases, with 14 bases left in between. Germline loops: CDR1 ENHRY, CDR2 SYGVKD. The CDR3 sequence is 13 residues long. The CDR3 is CAITGTGGTEAFF. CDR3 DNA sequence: TGTGCCATCACCGGGACGGGTGGAACTGAAGCTTTCTTT.

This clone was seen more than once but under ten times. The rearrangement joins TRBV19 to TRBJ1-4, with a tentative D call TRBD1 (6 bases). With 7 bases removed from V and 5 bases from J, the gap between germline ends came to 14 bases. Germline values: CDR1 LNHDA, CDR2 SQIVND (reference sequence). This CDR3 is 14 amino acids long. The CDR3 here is CASTGRTVNEKLFF. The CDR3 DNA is TGTGCCAGTACTGGAAGGACAGTAAATGAAAAACTGTTTTTT.

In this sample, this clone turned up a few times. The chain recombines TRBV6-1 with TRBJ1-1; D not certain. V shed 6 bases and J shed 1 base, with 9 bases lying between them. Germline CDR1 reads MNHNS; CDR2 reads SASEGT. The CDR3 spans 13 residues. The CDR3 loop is CASRLPGNTEAFF. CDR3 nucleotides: TGTGCCAGCAGACTCCCCGGGAACACTGAAGCTTTCTTT.